The clone carrying this TCR beta chain occurred once. Its antigen is as yet unknown. The CDR3 extends over 17 amino acids. J gave up 7 bases and V 2 bases, and 10 bases lay outside the gene matches. Germline-derived CDR1 and CDR2 are SNHLY and FYNNEI. This entry is derived from a study of cytomegalovirus exposure and HLA in healthy donors. Study-wide points: Later analysis revealed greater clonal expansion in HLA-associated TCR beta chains than in equally common others.

PCR primers comprised 60 Vbeta and 13 Jbeta primers. Method: immunoSEQ multiplex PCR; TCRdb's copy keeps in-frame clones and lacks some. The table shows 200,000 to 250,000 clones, with over 65% occurring only once. The gene calls are TRBV2 and TRBJ2-7, with 14 positions matching TRBD2. The source material was PBMCs. The TCR sequence derives from a man younger than 30 in good health and CMV-seronegative. In DNA form, the CDR3 reads TGTGCCAGCAGTGAATGGGGGACTAGCGGGAGAAGGCGGGAGCAGTACTTC. Its translation: CASSEWGTSGRRREQYF. The entire variable domain, with the rest obtained from reference TRBV2 and TRBJ2-7, is as follows: EPEVTQTPSHQVTQMGQEVILRCVPISNHLYFYWYRQILGQKVEFLVSFYNNEISEKSEIFDDQFSVERPDGSNFTLKIRSTKLEDSAMYFCASSEWGTSGRRREQYFGPGTRLTVT.